This TCR beta chain was identified in a study of CXCR3-negative and CXCR3-positive naive CD8 T cells. Whole-study context: Each library gave roughly 1.5 +/- 0.3 million of roughly 140 million TRB reads.

TRB cDNA libraries were made by UMI-labeled 5' RACE. TCRdb reprocessed the 5' RACE reads, with one entry per CDR3 protein and no DNA. The sample's table shows about 56,000 distinct CDR3 sequences. The CDR3 loop spans 16 amino acids. Germline V gene lookup returns CDR1 MNHEY and CDR2 SVGEGT. What was sequenced was memory CD8+ T cells from blood. The gene calls are TRBV6-2 or TRBV6-3 and TRBJ2-4. This sequence was found in a human donor in good health. Some clones in this sample may be carry-over from other donors' samples. This chain's CDR3 is CASSLRETSGKNIQYF.